What follows is one T cell receptor beta chain and its context. Its antigen is currently not known. One end of the junction fails to match germline, which may point to a read error. Total RNA and DNA were co-extracted from roughly 20-30 mg of bulk tissue with the AllPrep DNA/RNA mini kit, without cell sorting. Roughly five patients with histopathologically diagnosed primary liver carcinoma underwent surgical resection in China between late 2015 and March 2016. Patients had chronic HBV infection and were treatment-naive at sampling. Each tumor was sampled at five spatially separated regions: the tumor centre plus the superior, inferior, left-lateral and right-lateral poles. Histology showed that every tumor sample contained more than 75% viable tumor cells. Fresh tumor and adjacent tissue pieces were bisected, with one half stored in RNAlater at -80 degrees C and the other half sent for histology.

This sample is drawn from a study of tumor-infiltrating lymphocytes in primary liver carcinoma (dated by TCRdb to 2016 to 2017). Background on the whole study: Of the five patients (three men and two women, aged 30 to 69 years), four had hepatocellular carcinoma and one had combined HCC and intrahepatic cholangiocarcinoma. The five patients had tumors of stage T1-T3 N0M0, with maximum diameters ranging from about 4.2 to 10 cm. Roughly 3.65 to 7.13 million productive TCRbeta reads were obtained per sample, and no significant difference in read depth was found between tissue types. TCRbeta repertoire sequencing, expression microarrays and whole-exome sequencing were combined in the study across five regions of each liver tumor, with adjacent normal tissue and blood also included. TCRbeta repertoire sequencing covered 35 specimens from 5 patients: about 25 tumor regions, 5 adjacent noncancerous liver tissues and 5 peripheral blood samples. The 25 or so tumor region samples were profiled with Agilent mRNA microarrays so that TCRbeta repertoire diversity could be related to the local molecular phenotype. Reproducibility between technical replicate repertoires was high, with correlation coefficients above 0.95 and mean shared-clone rates approximately 0.91.

Taken from the germline V gene (reference sequence), the CDR1 and CDR2 loops are MNHNY and SVGAGI. CDR3 length: 17 amino acids, cysteine to phenylalanine. Kept here is only the CDR3 DNA, which spans 51 bases and is read in frame from base 1. Starting from 500 to 650 ng total RNA, TCRbeta-specific cDNA was produced by reverse transcription with a constant-region primer and ProtoScript II reverse transcriptase. The TCRbeta libraries were prepared through three rounds of nested multiplex PCR following a slightly modified ARM-PCR procedure. Multiplex TRBV1-TRBV30 forward primers and a Cbeta reverse primer were used in the first two PCR rounds, each of which was run for roughly 10 cycles. A final 25-cycle PCR with Deep VentR polymerase added sample barcodes and Illumina adapters. Before sequencing, amplicons of 200-500 bp were purified from gel using a QIAquick gel extraction kit. An Illumina HiSeq 2500 was used to sequence the TCRbeta amplicons with 250-bp paired-end reads. As for the authors' bioinformatics: To recover full CDR3 sequences, reads were quality-trimmed using Trimmomatic v0.33 and paired reads were then merged using FLASH v1.2.11. V, D and J germline segments were assigned to the rearranged TCRbeta sequences by MiGEC v1.2.1b. Clonotype statistics, along with Shannon-Wiener diversity indices, were calculated using VDJtools v1.0.0. Except for diversity analysis, only the 250 most abundant clonotypes of each sample were used in subsequent analyses to reduce sampling bias. The public reads were quality trimmed at Q25 with fastp and then assembled into clones with MiXCR by TCRdb, keeping productive beta chains. Rows matching on CDR3 protein sequence are summarized as one entry with the most common DNA and genes. The V and J calls reflect TCRdb's pipeline rather than the authors' work. For this sample there are some 21,000 distinct CDR3 sequences; 60% to 80% appear just once. Of the sample, 40% falls within the top ten clones.

Paper-wide results and their limitations: Comparison of CD4+ and CD8+ T cell repertoires was precluded by the use of bulk unsorted samples. Repertoire overlap was found to be higher between tumor regions (mean about 35%) than between tumor-adjacent (about 17%) or tumor-blood (about 15%) pairs, consistent with antigen-driven expansion. A significantly larger repertoire fraction was made up by the top 250 clones in tumors than in blood (p = 0.039). The study included only four to six patients, and the authors note findings should be validated in a larger study. Only about 8-24% of top clones were present in all five regions of a tumor, suggesting spatial heterogeneity of tumor-infiltrating T cells. Only the TCR beta chain was sequenced, which likely underestimates true repertoire diversity because unpaired alpha chains were not captured.

Sequenced: liver tumor tissue from sampling region 1. The cell subset or site label for this specimen denotes: tumor region T1, superior pole. The receptor's source is a woman between 25 and 40 years old with primary liver carcinoma and hepatitis B virus infection. The rearranged segments are TRBV6-6 and TRBJ2-3; no D gene is confidently identified. Here is the DNA: TGTGTCAGCAGTTACCAGACCGGGCCTCGACGCACAGATACACAGTATTTT. Its amino acids are CVSSYQTGPRRTDTQYF.